One sample yielded the 28 T cell receptor beta chains listed below, sequenced in a study of shared clonotypes between healthy human individuals. Terminally differentiated effector memory CD45RA+ cells were excluded by CCR7 positive selection of CD45RO-negative cells. The assay was immunoSEQ multiplex PCR, and TCRdb's table has in-frame clones only and misses some. The data show nearly 2 million clones, with approximately 95% seen just once and 1% to 1.5% held by the top ten. The sample comprised naive CD8+ T cells sorted from blood. These receptors all stem from a man between 18 and 29 years old in good health.

The J gene is TRBJ2-2, the V gene TRBV7-4; 11 bases are shared with TRBD2. The germline gives CDR1 SGHVT, CDR2 SQSDAQ. This CDR3 spans 17 amino acids. J was trimmed by 6 bases and V by 1 base; bases with no gene match: 7. CDR3: CASSLGTLAGVAGELFF. Here the CDR3 DNA reads TGTGCCAGCAGCTTAGGTACACTAGCGGGAGTTGCCGGGGAGCTGTTTTTT.

The CDR3 here is CASSPGLAGAPYNEQFF. The CDR3 DNA sequence: TGTGCCAGCAGCCCGGGACTAGCGGGGGCCCCCTACAATGAGCAGTTCTTC. V gene TRBV9 combines with J gene TRBJ2-1; 14 bases align to TRBD2. V trimming: 4 bases; J trimming: 2 bases; junction bases outside the gene matches: 5. CDR3 length equals 17 residues. Germline V gene data show CDR1 as SGDLS and CDR2 as YYNGEE.

The V gene is TRBV5-1, the J gene TRBJ2-4; 8 bases align to TRBD1. The V gene end was trimmed by 4 bases and the J gene end by 3 bases; junction bases not matched to a gene: 24. The CDR3 covers 21 residues. Germline assignment: CDR1 SGHRS and CDR2 YFSETQ. CDR3 coding DNA: TGCGCCAGCAGCATGCTCCGGGACAGGAGCTTTAGTTGGAAAGTCAAAAACATTCAGTACTTC. This codes for CASSMLRDRSFSWKVKNIQYF.

This chain links TRBV5-4 with TRBJ1-4; D possibly corresponds to TRBD1 (6 bases). This CDR3 spans 15 amino acids. Germline assignment: CDR1 SGHNT and CDR2 YYREEE (reference sequence). Trimming pared 1 base from V and 8 bases from J, leaving 15 bases between. The chain's CDR3 is CASSLSPTGGEKLFF. As DNA, the CDR3 is TGTGCCAGCAGCTTGTCCCCGACAGGCGGCGAAAAACTGTTTTTT.

V is TRBV7-8 and J is TRBJ2-3; 8 bases are shared with TRBD2. The junction had 14 bases not matched to a gene; V was cut back by 4 bases and J by 5 bases. Germline-derived CDR1 and CDR2 are SGHVS and FQNEAQ. The length of the CDR3 is 17 residues. DNA for the CDR3: TGTGCCAGCAGCTCCCCGCTCGGACGGGGGGGGGTAGATACGCAGTATTTT. Translation: CASSSPLGRGGVDTQYF.

The rearrangement uses TRBV30 and TRBJ2-1; D is uncertain. Trimming stripped 5 bases from V and 6 bases from J, with 11 bases between. The germline V gene has CDR1 GTSNPN and CDR2 SVGIG (reference sequence). The CDR3 sequence is 12 residues long. This CDR3 reads CAWRFSSNEQFF. The CDR3 nucleotides read TGTGCCTGGCGGTTTTCTAGCAATGAGCAGTTCTTC.

V gene TRBV7-9 combines with J gene TRBJ1-4; 7 bases align to TRBD1. V was clipped by 5 bases and J by 8 bases; unmatched bases: 8. CDR3 length: 14 residues. The V gene's germline CDR1 is SEHNR and CDR2 FQNEAQ (reference sequence). This CDR3 reads CASSPGGLWEKLFF. CDR3 DNA: TGTGCCAGCAGCCCAGGGGGACTGTGGGAAAAACTGTTTTTT.

The chain has TRBV13 and TRBJ1-2; TRBD1 is a possible D gene (5 bases). Germline V lookup: CDR1 PRHDT, CDR2 FYEKMQ (reference sequence). The CDR3 loop spans 11 amino acids. V lost 4 bases and J lost 7, with 7 bases in between. The CDR3 DNA reads as TGTGCCAGCAGCTCAGGGATTGGCTACACCTTC. Translating gives CASSSGIGYTF. Drawing the rest from reference TRBV13 and TRBJ1-2, the complete variable domain is AAGVIQSPRHLIKEKRETATLKCYPIPRHDTVYWYQQGPGQDPQFLISFYEKMQSDKGSIPDRFSAQQFSDYHSELNMSSLELGDSALYFCASSSGIGYTFGSGTRLTVV.

The rearrangement uses TRBV7-9 and TRBJ1-6; no clear D. In germline, CDR1 is SEHNR, CDR2 FQNEAQ (reference sequence). V dropped 1 base and J dropped 5 bases, with 9 bases sitting between them. The CDR3 runs to 15 residues. CDR3 region: CASSLDWGHNSPLHF. The CDR3 region has the DNA TGTGCCAGCAGCTTAGATTGGGGTCATAATTCACCCCTCCACTTT. Looking up the rest from reference TRBV7-9 and TRBJ1-6 gives the full variable domain: DTGVSQNPRHKITKRGQNVTFRCDPISEHNRLYWYRQTLGQGPEFLTYFQNEAQLEKSRLLSDRFSAERPKGSFSTLEIQRTEQGDSAMYLCASSLDWGHNSPLHFGNGTRLTVT.

This clone occurred once. V is TRBV6-5 and J is TRBJ1-4; D possibly corresponds to TRBD1 (5 bases). CDR3 length: 16 amino acids. V gave up 0 bases and J gave up 0 bases, with 8 bases separating them. Per the germline V gene, CDR1 is MNHEY and CDR2 is SVGAGI. CDR3 sequence reads: CASSYSGAATNEKLFF. Here the CDR3 DNA reads TGTGCCAGCAGTTACTCTGGGGCGGCAACTAATGAAAAACTGTTTTTT.

V is TRBV10-3 and J is TRBJ2-5, with a possible D match to TRBD1 (6 bases). The V gene's germline CDR1 is ENHRY and CDR2 SYGVKD. The CDR3 spans 14 residues. Trimming cost V 2 bases and J 6 bases, with 13 bases left between them. As DNA, the CDR3 is TGTGCCATCAGTGAGCCAGGGGACACAAAGACCCAGTACTTC. This sequence encodes CAISEPGDTKTQYF.

This clone was observed once. The same CDR3 arises from other DNA sequences in this sample as well. The rearrangement uses TRBV6-5 and TRBJ1-1; D gene unclear. CDR3 length equals 14 residues. With 2 bases removed from V and 0 bases from J, the gap between germline ends came to 7 bases. Per the germline V gene, CDR1 is MNHEY and CDR2 is SVGAGI. CDR3 in amino acids: CASSYKGLNTEAFF. The CDR3 DNA reads TGTGCCAGCAGTTACAAGGGCTTGAACACTGAAGCTTTCTTT.

This clone turned up a few times. The genes are TRBV11-2 and TRBJ1-1; D is undetermined. V lost 3 bases, J lost 5 bases, and 7 bases lay in between. The germline V gene has CDR1 SGHAT and CDR2 FQNNGV. The CDR3 is 12 amino acids. The DNA of the CDR3 is TGTGCCAGCAGCTTGGCCTCAACTGAAGCTTTCTTT. Encoded protein: CASSLASTEAFF.

The chain couples TRBV5-4 to TRBJ2-5; 8 nucleotides line up with TRBD2. This CDR3 has 15 residues. With 1 base clipped from V and 4 bases from J, the junction kept 6 bases outside the gene matches. Per the germline V gene, CDR1 is SGHNT and CDR2 is YYREEE (reference sequence). CDR3 in DNA: TGTGCCAGCAGCTTGAGAACGGGGGGGCCAGAGACCCAGTACTTC. As protein: CASSLRTGGPETQYF.

The chain carries TRBV7-9 and TRBJ2-1, with 12 positions matching TRBD2. Germline CDR1 SEHNR, CDR2 FQNEAQ (reference sequence). The CDR3 loop spans 15 amino acids. After removal of 5 bases from V and 6 bases from J, the junction contained 5 bases not matched to a gene. The CDR3 DNA sequence: TGTGCCAGCAGCCCGACTAGCGGGGGAGGCAATGAGCAGTTCTTC. Translated, it gives CASSPTSGGGNEQFF.

The V and J genes are TRBV13 and TRBJ1-2, with 9 positions matching TRBD1. The germline CDR1 and CDR2 sequences are PRHDT and FYEKMQ (reference sequence). The CDR3 is 17 residues long. V was clipped by 5 bases and J by 0 bases; unmatched bases: 10. CDR3 amino acids: CASSDTGQGDANYGYTF. CDR3 DNA: TGTGCCAGCAGCGATACGGGACAGGGTGACGCTAACTATGGCTACACCTTC.

Comment on this clone: A much larger clone lies one base from this, so it may be a read error. Other DNA sequences of this sample code for an identical CDR3. The genes are TRBV11-2 and TRBJ2-7; D gene unclear. The CDR3 covers 13 residues. Germline values: CDR1 SGHAT, CDR2 FQNNGV. V lost 1 base, J lost 0 bases, and 4 bases lay in between. The CDR3 DNA reads as TGTGCCAGCAGCTTAGGCAGCTCCTACGAGCAGTACTTC. Its translation is CASSLGSSYEQYF.

This chain uses TRBV27 with TRBJ2-3, with 11 bases aligning to TRBD2. The CDR3 contains 18 residues. CDR1 is MNHEY, CDR2 SMNVEV, per germline (reference sequence). The V and J ends lost 4 bases and 0 bases, in that order; junction bases with no gene match: 9. CDR3 in DNA: TGTGCCAGCAGTTCCCGTCTAGCGGGGGGCTTGAGCACAGATACGCAGTATTTT. Its protein product is CASSSRLAGGLSTDTQYF.

The chain is built from TRBV5-8 and TRBJ2-2, with D uncertain. Deletions cut 4 bases from V and 3 bases from J, with 22 bases between. Looked up from germline, CDR1 is SGHTS and CDR2 is YDEGEE. CDR3 length: 18 amino acids. In DNA form, the CDR3 reads TGTGCCAGCAGCCCTGATGAAGGGTTACGGGCCGACACCGGGGAGCTGTTTTTT. This encodes CASSPDEGLRADTGELFF.

Concerning this clone: Additional DNA sequences in this sample encode the identical CDR3. This rearrangement joins TRBV14 to TRBJ2-7, with a possible D match to TRBD1 (5 bases). Germline values: CDR1 SGHDN, CDR2 FVKESK. CDR3 length equals 13 residues. The V gene lost 0 bases and the J gene lost 4 bases, with 7 bases spanning the gap. CDR3 amino acids: CASSQDRGYEQYF. CDR3 sequence (DNA): TGTGCCAGCAGCCAAGATAGGGGTTACGAGCAGTACTTC.

This clone was seen only once. The V and J genes are TRBV7-8 and TRBJ2-5; the D gene is possibly TRBD1 (6 bases). The germline V gene encodes CDR1 SGHVS and CDR2 FQNEAQ. This CDR3 region has 18 residues. Trimming shortened V by 2 bases and J by 0 bases, and 19 bases separated the two germline ends. The CDR3 DNA is TGTGCCAGCAGCTTATCCCCTAGAGTTCAGGGGCACCAAGAGACCCAGTACTTC. Translation gives CASSLSPRVQGHQETQYF.

This clone showed up just a few times. This chain links TRBV6-6 with TRBJ1-5; possible D gene TRBD1, 6 bases. CDR3 size: 11 residues. Germline CDR1 and CDR2: MNHNY and SVGAGI (reference sequence). Trimming pared 11 bases from V and 5 bases from J, leaving 10 bases between. CDR3: CACSGDQPQHF. For the CDR3, the DNA is TGTGCCTGCTCAGGGGATCAGCCCCAGCATTTT.

The chain carries TRBV7-9 and TRBJ1-1; possible D gene TRBD1, 5 bases. Germline V lookup: CDR1 SEHNR, CDR2 FQNEAQ (reference sequence). Deletions cut 5 bases from V and 1 base from J, with 11 bases between. This CDR3 contains 14 residues. The CDR3 DNA sequence: TGTGCCAGCAGCAAGACAGCAACGAACACTGAAGCTTTCTTT. Translating it yields CASSKTATNTEAFF.

This clone was found once. The chain couples TRBV5-6 to TRBJ2-7; D remains unclear. The CDR3 is 13 amino acids. CDR1 is SGHDT, CDR2 YYEEEE, per germline. Trimming took off 3 bases at V and 2 bases at J, with 9 bases between the two ends. This chain's CDR3 is CASSYGFAYEQYF. The CDR3, as DNA: TGTGCCAGCAGCTACGGATTTGCCTACGAGCAGTACTTC.

This sequence joins TRBV6-5 and TRBJ1-2; the D is unclear. This CDR3 region has 15 residues. Germline V gives CDR1 MNHEY, CDR2 SVGAGI. V lost 0 bases and J lost 6, with 14 bases in between. In DNA, the CDR3 is TGTGCCAGCAGTTACTCGATCGAACAGAGCGATGGCTACACCTTC. Protein sequence: CASSYSIEQSDGYTF.

In its sample, this clone was seen once. The genes are TRBV9 and TRBJ2-1; 9 bases fit TRBD2. Germline V gene data show CDR1 as SGDLS and CDR2 as YYNGEE. V dropped 0 bases and J dropped 10; count of bases not matched to a gene: 2. This CDR3 has 13 residues. In nucleotides, the CDR3 is TGTGCCAGCAGCGTAGGGAGCGGGGGGGAGCAGTTCTTC. It encodes CASSVGSGGEQFF.

The rearrangement uses TRBV6-5 and TRBJ1-3, with no clear D. Germline CDR1 and CDR2: MNHEY and SVGAGI. Trimming removed 11 bases from V and 0 bases from J, with 17 bases in between. The length of the CDR3 is 15 residues. CDR3 loop: CARCIESLSGNTIYF. In nucleotides, the CDR3 is TGTGCCCGCTGTATCGAAAGTCTCTCTGGAAACACCATATATTTT.

The chain carries TRBV6-5 and TRBJ2-7; D is uncertain. The CDR3 is 14 amino acids. Trimming removed 3 bases at V and 6 bases at J, with 15 bases between. CDR1 and CDR2 from the germline V gene are MNHEY and SVGAGI. Here the CDR3 DNA reads TGTGCCAGCAGTTATTTAGGCGCATGGTCCGAGCAGTACTTC. The encoded protein is CASSYLGAWSEQYF.